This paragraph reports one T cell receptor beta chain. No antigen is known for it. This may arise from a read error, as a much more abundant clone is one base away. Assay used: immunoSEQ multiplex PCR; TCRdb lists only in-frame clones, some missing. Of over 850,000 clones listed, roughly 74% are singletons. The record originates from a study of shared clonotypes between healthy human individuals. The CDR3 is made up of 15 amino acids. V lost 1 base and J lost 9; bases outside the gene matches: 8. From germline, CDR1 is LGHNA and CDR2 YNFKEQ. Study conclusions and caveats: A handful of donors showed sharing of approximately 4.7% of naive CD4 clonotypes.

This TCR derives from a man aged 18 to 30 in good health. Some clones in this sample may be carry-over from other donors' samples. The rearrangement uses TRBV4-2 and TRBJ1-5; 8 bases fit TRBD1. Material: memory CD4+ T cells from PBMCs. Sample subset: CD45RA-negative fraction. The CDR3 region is CASSQGTGLGRPQHF. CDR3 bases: TGTGCCAGCAGCCAAGGGACAGGGTTGGGTCGGCCCCAGCATTTT.